This T cell receptor beta chain comes out of a study of shared clonotypes between healthy human individuals. The CDR3 is 20 amino acids. CDR1 is LNHDA, CDR2 SQIVND, per germline (reference sequence). The V and J ends lost 7 bases and 4 bases, in that order; junction bases with no gene match: 24. Some clones are missing from TCRdb's copy, which holds only in-frame ones; the method was immunoSEQ multiplex PCR. The profile covers roughly 760,000 clones, with approximately 79% appearing a single time and about 1.7% taken by the ten largest. The gene calls are TRBV19 and TRBJ2-5; 10 nucleotides match TRBD2. This TCR came from a woman in her 30s in good health. Input material: memory CD4+ T cells sorted from blood. The subset: CD45RA-negative fraction. Here the CDR3 reads CASTLSGAGGPGNSRETQYF. Here the CDR3 DNA reads TGTGCCAGTACCCTAAGTGGAGCGGGAGGGCCGGGGAATAGTAGAGAGACCCAGTACTTC.